This T cell receptor (beta chain) was observed in a study of vaccination and CD4 T cells after COVID-19. About the research overall: Control cultures were supplied with a CEFX pool, an HIV-1 Nef pool, or no peptide at all.

The study sequenced cultured CD4+ T cell DNA using the Oncomine TCR Beta short-read assay. After culture, CD4+ T cells served as the source for genomic DNA extraction. MiXCR, applied by TCRdb to the PCR reads, yields one record per CDR3 protein. This sample yields 13,000 or so distinct CDR3 sequences, of which over 45% are seen a single time; 10% to 15% belongs to the top ten. Indicated treatment: approximately nine-day PBMC culture with coronavirus spike peptide pools or control peptides (ViraFEST assay). IL-2 at roughly 10 IU/ml and peptide pools at around 10 ug/ml were added to PBMCs cultured at a few million per well. For this clonotype: The antigen remains unidentified.

The V gene's germline CDR1 is GTSNPN and CDR2 SVGIG (reference sequence). Trimming removed 1 base at V and 0 bases at J, with 13 bases between. The CDR3 is 17 residues long. Findings and caveats of the study: The appearance of a median 86.3% of reactive clones in convalescent patients occurred only post-vaccination.

This TCR came from a human donor who had recovered from COVID-19. The genes are TRBV30 and TRBJ1-6, with D tentatively TRBD1 (5 bases). The sequenced material came from CD4+ T cells from blood, cultured in vitro. CDR3 nucleotide sequence: TGTGCCTGGAGTGGACAGAGAACCAGCTCCTATAATTCACCCCTCCACTTT. As protein: CAWSGQRTSSYNSPLHF.